This passage covers 30 T cell receptor beta chains from one sample sequenced in a study of PD-1 blockade in classical Hodgkin lymphoma. The method was immunoSEQ multiplex PCR; TCRdb's version includes in-frame clones alone and lacks a portion of them. The repertoire holds some 35,000 clones, with roughly 90% as singletons. Regarding time point: newly diagnosed, previously untreated cHL patient sample. Using magnetic negative selection, the CD4+ T cells were separated out of thawed PBMCs. Sequences were obtained from CD4+ T cells from blood. Receptors originate from a human donor with classical Hodgkin lymphoma.

This chain uses TRBV12-5 with TRBJ2-7, with D perhaps matching TRBD1 (6 bases). Germline CDR1 is LGHNT and CDR2 is FRNRAP. Trimming cost V 2 bases and J 3 bases, with 20 bases left between them. The CDR3 has 17 residues. In DNA form, the CDR3 reads TGTGCTAGTGGTTTGTACGGCCCGGGACACTCTAGCTACGAGCAGTACTTC. It specifies CASGLYGPGHSSYEQYF.

The chain uses TRBV18 and TRBJ1-2; TRBD1 matches 8 bases. Germline values: CDR1 KGHSH, CDR2 LQKENI. V lost 1 base, J lost 1 base, and 5 bases stayed unmatched. The CDR3 is 16 amino acids. CDR3 in DNA: TGTGCCAGCTCACCACGACAGGGGACTCTTAACTATGGCTACACCTTC. Amino acid sequence: CASSPRQGTLNYGYTF.

This clone has only one observation. The chain links TRBV30 to TRBJ2-1; 8 positions agree with TRBD2. J gave up 7 bases and V 5 bases, and 10 bases lay outside the gene matches. The CDR3 sequence is 14 residues long. CDR1 is GTSNPN, CDR2 SVGIG, per germline (reference sequence). The CDR3 DNA is TGTGCCTGGGTGCGGCGCGGGAGGTTGAATGAGCAGTTCTTC. Protein product: CAWVRRGRLNEQFF.

For the CDR3, the DNA is TGTGCCAGCAGCGGAGGGGGGAGCTCCTATAATTCACCCCTCCACTTT. Amino acids: CASSGGGSSYNSPLHF. The chain joins TRBV5-8 to TRBJ1-6; D is possibly TRBD1 (6 bases). CDR3 length: 16 residues. Germline values: CDR1 SGHTS, CDR2 YDEGEE. V was pared by 4 bases and J by 0 bases, with 11 bases between.

The chain joins TRBV9 to TRBJ1-4, with 9 bases identical to TRBD1. Per germline, CDR1 SGDLS and CDR2 YYNGEE. V lost 1 base, J lost 5 bases, and 3 bases stayed unmatched. CDR3 length: 15 residues. The CDR3 coding sequence is TGTGCCAGCAGCGTAATTGGACAGGGGAATGAAAAACTGTTTTTT. Protein sequence: CASSVIGQGNEKLFF.

In this sample, this clone turned up a few times. The chain uses TRBV29-1 and TRBJ1-2; D is ambiguous. Trimming left V 6 bases short and J 0 bases short, with 17 bases between. CDR3 length: 15 residues. The germline CDR1 and CDR2 sequences are SQVTM and ANQGSEA. CDR3 nucleotide sequence: TGCAGCGTGTCGGGATTGGCCAAAACTAACTATGGCTACACCTTC. This translates into CSVSGLAKTNYGYTF.

The chain has TRBV7-2 and TRBJ1-2, with unresolved D. Germline V gene data show CDR1 as SGHTA and CDR2 as FQGNSA. Trimming shortened V by 1 base and J by 1 base, and 13 bases separated the two germline ends. The CDR3 consists of 16 residues. CDR3 sequence: CASSLGEIGYNYGYTF. In nucleotides, the CDR3 is TGTGCCAGCAGCTTAGGGGAAATAGGATATAACTATGGCTACACCTTC.

The chain recombines TRBV27 with TRBJ2-7; D perhaps matches TRBD2 (6 bases). Trimming cost V 5 bases and J 9 bases, with 23 bases left between them. There are 15 residues in the CDR3. Per germline, CDR1 MNHEY and CDR2 SMNVEV (reference sequence). CDR3 amino acids: CASSRRGESGTGQYF. The CDR3 region has the DNA TGTGCCAGCAGTCGACGCGGGGAGTCCGGGACGGGGCAGTACTTC.

The V gene is TRBV27, the J gene TRBJ2-7; D perhaps matches TRBD2 (6 bases). V lost 4 bases to trimming and J lost 0 bases, with 13 bases between them. Per the germline V gene, CDR1 is MNHEY and CDR2 is SMNVEV (reference sequence). The CDR3 loop spans 15 amino acids. DNA for the CDR3: TGTGCCAGCAGTTCCGGCGGGAAAAGCTCCTACGAGCAGTACTTC. This gives the protein CASSSGGKSSYEQYF.

On this clone: One end of the junction does not line up with germline, which may come from a read error. CDR3 in amino acids: CATSSRGQPQHF. The CDR3 bases are TGTGCCACCAGTTCTCGGGGTCAGCCCCAGCATTTT. The rearrangement uses TRBV28 and TRBJ1-5; no definite D call. The CDR3 is made up of 12 amino acids. Germline CDR1 reads MDHEN; CDR2 reads SYDVKM. The full variable domain, in which reference TRBV28 and TRBJ1-5 provide the parts outside the CDR3, is DVKVTQSSRYLVKRTGEKVFLECVQDMDHENMFWYRQDPGLGLRLIYFSYDVKMKEKGDIPEGYSVSREKKERFSLILESASTNQTSMYLCATSSRGQPQHFGDGTRLSIL.

The gene calls are TRBV4-2 and TRBJ2-3; D possibly corresponds to TRBD2 (5 bases). Trimming removed 0 bases from V and 1 base from J, with 14 bases in between. Germline V gene sequence: CDR1 LGHNA, CDR2 YNFKEQ. This CDR3 is built from 17 residues. Written as DNA, the CDR3 is TGTGCCAGCAGCCAAGAGGCGAGCGGACGTGGCACAGATACGCAGTATTTT. As protein: CASSQEASGRGTDTQYF.

DNA of the CDR3: TGTGCCAGCAGGGACCGGGAGCCCCCGCCCGGGGAGCTGTTTTTT. Its translation is CASRDREPPPGELFF. V is TRBV5-5 and J is TRBJ2-2, with TRBD2 as a possible D gene (6 bases). V shed 5 bases and J shed 6 bases, with 17 bases lying between them. Germline V CDR1 and CDR2: SGHKS, YYEKEE (reference sequence). This CDR3 spans 15 amino acids.

The gene calls are TRBV18 and TRBJ1-1, with D hard to call. In germline, CDR1 is KGHSH, CDR2 LQKENI. CDR3 length equals 15 residues. V shed 3 bases and J shed 4 bases, with 15 bases lying between them. The CDR3 reads CASSPLQGPGTEAFF. The CDR3 DNA reads as TGTGCCAGCTCACCCCTCCAAGGGCCCGGCACTGAAGCTTTCTTT.

The chain combines TRBV2 with TRBJ1-2, with D maybe TRBD1 (5 bases). V was shortened by 5 bases and J by 4 bases, with 17 bases between the two germline ends. The CDR3 covers 15 residues. In germline, CDR1 is SNHLY, CDR2 FYNNEI. CDR3 region: CASSPQGRGFYGYTF. In DNA, the CDR3 is TGTGCCAGCAGTCCACAAGGGCGGGGGTTCTATGGCTACACCTTC.

The rearrangement links TRBV11-3 to TRBJ2-5; 7 bases fit TRBD1. The CDR3 consists of 15 residues. The germline V gene has CDR1 SGHNT and CDR2 YENEEA. The V and J ends lost 1 base and 3 bases, in that order; junction bases with no gene match: 5. The CDR3 DNA reads as TGTGCCAGCAGCTTAGGGGGACAGCTGAAAGAGACCCAGTACTTC. It is translated as CASSLGGQLKETQYF.

The rearrangement links TRBV6-5 to TRBJ1-5; D is ambiguous. V lost 9 bases and J 0 bases, leaving 12 bases between the germline ends. The V gene's germline CDR1 is MNHEY and CDR2 SVGAGI. The CDR3 has 14 amino acids. In DNA form, the CDR3 reads TGTGCCAGTTCCCGGGGTCTTAGCAATCAGCCCCAGCATTTT. Protein sequence: CASSRGLSNQPQHF.

The chain couples TRBV2 to TRBJ1-2; D is perhaps TRBD1 (6 bases). Germline V CDR1 and CDR2: SNHLY, FYNNEI. This CDR3 spans 16 amino acids. Trimming took off 5 bases at V and 8 bases at J, with 24 bases between the two ends. The CDR3 coding sequence is TGTGCCAGCAGTCTTCCTCCGACAGGCCCCAGATTCGGCTACACCTTC. Translation: CASSLPPTGPRFGYTF.

This chain links TRBV19 with TRBJ1-1; 9 bases match TRBD1. Germline CDR1 is LNHDA and CDR2 is SQIVND (reference sequence). With 3 bases clipped from V and 5 bases from J, the junction kept 10 bases outside the gene matches. The length of the CDR3 is 16 residues. The CDR3 DNA follows: TGTGCCAGTAGTATGGGGACAGGGCAAAGTAGGACTGAAGCTTTCTTT. Its protein product is CASSMGTGQSRTEAFF.

This clone came up a few times. The chain carries TRBV23-1 and TRBJ1-2, with 10 bases lining up with TRBD1. TRBV23-1 carries the ORF label, with uncertain function. V shed 3 bases and J 8 bases; nucleotides not matched to a gene: 3. The CDR3 has 13 amino acids. DNA for the CDR3: TGCGCCAGCAGTCACCGGACAGGGGGAGGCTACACCTTC. This sequence encodes CASSHRTGGGYTF.

The chain has TRBV4-3 and TRBJ2-2; D tentatively fits TRBD1 or TRBD2 (6 bases each). This CDR3 has 16 residues. V lost 0 bases and J 5 bases, leaving 13 bases between the germline ends. Germline V CDR1 and CDR2: LGHNA, YSLEER. The CDR3 DNA is TGCGCCAGCAGCCAAGAGCCGGGGGCAATGACCGGGGAGCTGTTTTTT. It codes for CASSQEPGAMTGELFF.

This clone showed up just a few times. This rearrangement joins TRBV6-1 to TRBJ1-2; 7 nucleotides match TRBD1. The CDR3 loop spans 15 amino acids. V dropped 2 bases and J dropped 3; count of bases not matched to a gene: 6. CDR1 is MNHNS and CDR2 is SASEGT in the germline V gene. CDR3 region: CASSEFHRGYYGYTF. The CDR3 DNA reads as TGTGCCAGCAGTGAATTTCACAGGGGTTACTATGGCTACACCTTC.

This clone was picked up one time. The chain has TRBV5-6 and TRBJ2-7; maybe TRBD2 (6 bases). CDR3 length: 15 amino acids. V was shortened by 6 bases and J by 3 bases, with 19 bases between the two germline ends. Looked up from germline, CDR1 is SGHDT and CDR2 is YYEEEE. CDR3: CASNAQAKGLYEQYF. The CDR3 nucleotides read TGTGCCAGCAACGCACAGGCCAAGGGACTCTACGAGCAGTACTTC.

The rearrangement links TRBV7-8 to TRBJ1-6; 12 positions match TRBD1. The CDR3 covers 17 residues. V shed 7 bases and J 2 bases; nucleotides not matched to a gene: 6. The germline V gene has CDR1 SGHVS and CDR2 FQNEAQ. The CDR3 sequence: CASTPGQGAAYNSPLHF. CDR3 DNA: TGTGCCAGCACGCCGGGACAGGGGGCCGCCTATAATTCACCCCTCCACTTT.

This clone was found a few times. This chain links TRBV7-9 with TRBJ1-1; no definite D call. V was trimmed by 2 bases and J by 1 base, leaving 8 bases between them. CDR1 is SEHNR and CDR2 is FQNEAQ in the germline V gene (reference sequence). The CDR3 has 14 amino acids. CDR3 residues: CASSLNPSNTEAFF. CDR3 bases: TGTGCCAGCAGCTTAAATCCATCGAACACTGAAGCTTTCTTT. The whole variable domain, remainder taken from reference TRBV7-9 and TRBJ1-1, is DTGVSQNPRHKITKRGQNVTFRCDPISEHNRLYWYRQTLGQGPEFLTYFQNEAQLEKSRLLSDRFSAERPKGSFSTLEIQRTEQGDSAMYLCASSLNPSNTEAFFGQGTRLTVV.

Only one count was recorded for this clone. V and J are TRBV6-1 and TRBJ1-1; no definite D call. Per the germline V gene, CDR1 is MNHNS and CDR2 is SASEGT. This CDR3 contains 13 residues. Trimming removed 7 bases from V and 0 bases from J, with 9 bases in between. CDR3 region: CASTQQLNTEAFF. The CDR3 coding sequence is TGTGCCAGCACCCAGCAGCTGAACACTGAAGCTTTCTTT.

The chain employs TRBV10-3 and TRBJ2-5; 12 bases are a match to TRBD2. After removal of 7 bases from V and 2 bases from J, the junction contained 8 bases not matched to a gene. Germline V gene lookup returns CDR1 ENHRY and CDR2 SYGVKD. CDR3 length: 16 amino acids. The CDR3: CAIKSSGGDNQETQYF. As DNA, the CDR3 is TGTGCCATCAAGTCTAGCGGGGGGGATAATCAAGAGACCCAGTACTTC.

The chain uses TRBV6-5 and TRBJ2-6; unclear D gene. Trimming removed 9 bases from V and 2 bases from J, with 5 bases in between. Germline V gene sequence: CDR1 MNHEY, CDR2 SVGAGI. The length of the CDR3 is 12 residues. The CDR3 spells CASGAGANVLTF. The CDR3 DNA reads TGTGCCAGTGGGGCTGGGGCCAACGTCCTGACTTTC.

This chain connects TRBV27 to TRBJ1-6; 9 bases fit TRBD1. The V gene end was trimmed by 2 bases and the J gene end by 8 bases; junction bases not matched to a gene: 4. Germline CDR1 and CDR2: MNHEY and SMNVEV (reference sequence). CDR3 size: 15 residues. CDR3 bases: TGTGCCAGCAGTTTAGAACAGGGGGCGCATTCACCCCTCCACTTT. It yields the protein CASSLEQGAHSPLHF.

CDR3 loop: CARRPGESSGANVLTF. Here the CDR3 DNA reads TGTGCCAGACGGCCGGGGGAGAGCTCTGGGGCCAACGTCCTGACTTTC. V gene TRBV27 combines with J gene TRBJ2-6; weak D call: TRBD2 (6 bases). Germline assignment: CDR1 MNHEY and CDR2 SMNVEV (reference sequence). The V end lost 9 bases, the J end lost 0 bases, and 15 bases lay between the germline ends. There are 16 residues in the CDR3.

The chain's CDR3 is CASSFPLRGRENYEQYF. The CDR3, as DNA: TGTGCCAGCAGTTTCCCCCTTAGGGGGCGGGAAAACTACGAGCAGTACTTC. This chain connects TRBV28 to TRBJ2-7; possible D gene TRBD1, 7 bases. V was cut by 3 bases and J by 3 bases, with 21 bases left in between. Germline V CDR1 and CDR2: MDHEN, SYDVKM. The CDR3 is 17 amino acids.